A single sample gave rise to the 26 T cell receptor beta chains below, sequenced in a study of blood T cell repertoires in COVID-19. Repertoires were generated with immunoSEQ multiplex PCR, while TCRdb's copy carries only in-frame clones and drops some. Among 30,000 to 35,000 clones listed, roughly four fifths were seen once. The sequenced sample was peripheral blood. The origin of the receptors is a man older than 75 with active or convalescent COVID-19.

This clone showed up just once. The J gene is TRBJ1-3, the V gene TRBV4-2; 7 bases are shared with TRBD1. This CDR3 has 15 amino acids. With V trimmed by 5 bases and J by 2 bases, 6 bases remained unmatched. CDR1 and CDR2 (germline): LGHNA, YNFKEQ. This CDR3 reads CASSATGMTGNTIYF. Here the CDR3 DNA reads TGTGCCAGCAGCGCGACAGGGATGACTGGAAACACCATATATTTT.

This chain uses TRBV7-9 with TRBJ2-1, with 13 bases matching TRBD2. The germline V gene has CDR1 SEHNR and CDR2 FQNEAQ (reference sequence). The CDR3 covers 15 residues. V dropped 4 bases and J dropped 13; count of bases not matched to a gene: 10. CDR3 in DNA: TGTGCCAGCAGCTCGTCGGGACTAGCGGGAAGGGTACAGTTCTTC. As protein: CASSSSGLAGRVQFF. Full variable domain (outside the CDR3, taken from reference TRBV7-9 and TRBJ2-1): DTGVSQNPRHKITKRGQNVTFRCDPISEHNRLYWYRQTLGQGPEFLTYFQNEAQLEKSRLLSDRFSAERPKGSFSTLEIQRTEQGDSAMYLCASSSSGLAGRVQFFGPGTRLTVL.

The CDR3 spells CASSLMPPGRIDNEQFF. Written as DNA, the CDR3 is TGCGCCAGCAGCTTGATGCCCCCGGGGAGAATCGACAATGAGCAGTTCTTC. This sequence joins TRBV5-1 and TRBJ2-1; TRBD2 might be the D (5 bases). Trimming shortened V by 1 base and J by 5 bases, and 19 bases separated the two germline ends. The germline V gene encodes CDR1 SGHRS and CDR2 YFSETQ. CDR3 size: 17 residues.

The chain combines TRBV7-8 with TRBJ1-1; the D is unclear. Germline CDR1 is SGHVS and CDR2 is FQNEAQ. Trimming took 1 base from V and 4 from J, leaving 19 bases between them. This CDR3 is 17 amino acids long. Here the CDR3 reads CASSLVSMPTRTTEAFF. The CDR3 DNA sequence: TGTGCCAGCAGCTTAGTTTCAATGCCAACTAGGACCACTGAAGCTTTCTTT.

The V call is TRBV19, the J call TRBJ1-5; 7 positions match TRBD1. This CDR3 is 17 amino acids long. The V and J ends lost 3 bases and 2 bases, in that order; junction bases with no gene match: 10. Germline V gene sequence: CDR1 LNHDA, CDR2 SQIVND (reference sequence). This chain's CDR3 is CASSIGWGQGGNQPQHF. The CDR3 DNA reads as TGTGCCAGTAGTATTGGATGGGGGCAGGGGGGCAATCAGCCCCAGCATTTT.

The chain joins TRBV10-3 to TRBJ2-4, with 7 bases identical to TRBD2. J lost 1 base, V lost 5 bases, and 5 bases had no gene match. Germline CDR1 is ENHRY and CDR2 is SYGVKD. The CDR3 totals 15 residues. The CDR3: CAISIGEGAKNIQYF. The DNA for the CDR3 is TGTGCCATCAGTATCGGGGAGGGGGCCAAAAACATTCAGTACTTC.

This clone was detected once. J is TRBJ1-1 and V is TRBV3-1 (or the pseudogene TRBV3-2), with 10 positions matching TRBD1. The CDR3 has 16 amino acids. V shed 1 base, J shed 3 bases, and the junction held 5 bases outside the gene matches. Germline V lookup: CDR1 LGHDT, CDR2 YNNKEL (reference sequence). The DNA for the CDR3 is TGTGCCAGCAGCCAAGTGGGACAGGGGTCATACACTGAAGCTTTCTTT. Protein sequence: CASSQVGQGSYTEAFF.

This clone was found once. The chain recombines TRBV24-1 with TRBJ1-2, with D maybe TRBD1 (6 bases). This CDR3 is 12 amino acids long. Germline-derived CDR1 and CDR2 are KGHDR and SFDVKD. Trimming took 4 bases from V and 10 from J, leaving 12 bases between them. The CDR3 DNA follows: TGTGCCACCAGTGACCCCGACAGGCCCTACACCTTC. Its translation is CATSDPDRPYTF.

This chain connects TRBV7-6 to TRBJ2-2, with D maybe TRBD1 (6 bases). Germline loops: CDR1 SGHVS, CDR2 FNYEAQ. This CDR3 has 15 residues. Trimming took off 5 bases at V and 0 bases at J, with 10 bases between the two ends. CDR3 region: CASSHRGTNTGELFF. For the CDR3, the DNA is TGTGCCAGCAGCCATAGGGGGACGAACACCGGGGAGCTGTTTTTT.

V gene TRBV7-8 combines with J gene TRBJ1-1; no reliable D call. Germline CDR1 reads SGHVS; CDR2 reads FQNEAQ. The CDR3 totals 14 residues. Trimming took 4 bases from V and 0 from J, leaving 9 bases between them. This chain's CDR3 is CASSSRRVNTEAFF. CDR3 in DNA: TGTGCCAGCAGCTCCCGGAGGGTGAACACTGAAGCTTTCTTT.

This clone has only one observation. The V call is TRBV28, the J call TRBJ1-6; possibly TRBD1 for D (6 bases). CDR1 MDHEN and CDR2 SYDVKM come from the germline V gene. V lost 5 bases and J 5 bases, leaving 13 bases between the germline ends. This CDR3 spans 15 amino acids. In DNA, the CDR3 is TGTGCCAGCAGTACAGCAGGGGCGGATAATTCACCCCTCCACTTT. Its translation is CASSTAGADNSPLHF.

J is TRBJ1-5 and V is TRBV28; no clear D. Trimming shortened V by 2 bases and J by 8 bases, and 7 bases separated the two germline ends. Germline lookup yields CDR1 MDHEN and CDR2 SYDVKM. The CDR3 has 12 amino acids. For the CDR3, the DNA is TGTGCCAGCAGTTTACAGGTCGAGCCCCAGCATTTT. The encoded protein is CASSLQVEPQHF.

The V gene is TRBV29-1, the J gene TRBJ2-7; maybe TRBD1 (5 bases). CDR1 SQVTM and CDR2 ANQGSEA come from the germline V gene. The length of the CDR3 is 12 residues. Trimming left V 3 bases short and J 5 bases short, with 11 bases between. The DNA for the CDR3 is TGCAGCGTTGATGGGGCCGCCGACGAGCAGTACTTC. This translates into CSVDGAADEQYF.

The J gene is TRBJ2-7, the V gene TRBV6-2 or TRBV6-3; 8 positions agree with TRBD2. Germline V lookup: CDR1 MNHEY, CDR2 SVGEGT. The V and J ends lost 4 bases and 7 bases, in that order; junction bases with no gene match: 9. The CDR3 runs 14 residues. The CDR3 protein is CASSSSGQIWEQYF. CDR3 nucleotide sequence: TGTGCCAGCAGTTCTAGCGGGCAGATATGGGAGCAGTACTTC.

J is TRBJ2-2 and V is TRBV4-1; 10 bases match TRBD2. CDR1 is MGHRA and CDR2 is YSYEKL in the germline V gene. The CDR3 contains 16 residues. With 5 bases clipped from V and 7 bases from J, the junction kept 10 bases outside the gene matches. The CDR3 sequence: CASSLRASGSLGELFF. Here the CDR3 DNA reads TGCGCCAGCAGCTTACGGGCTAGCGGGAGCCTCGGGGAGCTGTTTTTT.

As for this clone: The junction departs from the called germline gene at one end, perhaps through a read error. This rearrangement joins TRBV7-2 to TRBJ2-1; 11 positions agree with TRBD2. Looked up from germline, CDR1 is SGHTA and CDR2 is FQGNSA. This CDR3 is built from 14 residues. The CDR3 loop is CASRQTSGSLELFF. The CDR3 DNA reads as TGTGCCAGCAGACAAACTAGCGGGAGTTTAGAGCTGTTCTTC.

CDR3 protein: CASSLMGGRGPNTEAFF. The DNA for the CDR3 is TGTGCCAGCAGCTTAATGGGGGGCAGGGGGCCGAACACTGAAGCTTTCTTT. The gene calls are TRBV5-6 and TRBJ1-1; 8 nucleotides agree with TRBD1. The CDR3 has 17 residues. Looked up from germline, CDR1 is SGHDT and CDR2 is YYEEEE. V was pared by 2 bases and J by 1 base, with 10 bases of the junction left unmatched.

The chain links TRBV5-1 to TRBJ2-7; D gene ambiguous. Trimming took 4 bases from V and 3 from J, leaving 5 bases between them. There are 11 residues in the CDR3. CDR1 SGHRS and CDR2 YFSETQ come from the germline V gene. CDR3 coding DNA: TGCGCCAGCAGCCTAGACTACGAGCAGTACTTC. This translates into CASSLDYEQYF.

The gene calls are TRBV11-1 and TRBJ2-7; D not certain. Trimming cost V 0 bases and J 2 bases, with 8 bases left between them. Per the germline V gene, CDR1 is SGHAT and CDR2 is FQDESV (reference sequence). CDR3 length equals 14 residues. The CDR3: CASSLALAPYEQYF. The CDR3 DNA is TGTGCCAGCAGCTTAGCGTTAGCCCCCTACGAGCAGTACTTC.

This rearrangement joins TRBV4-1 to TRBJ1-2; 7 positions agree with TRBD1. The CDR3 runs 18 residues. Unmatched junction bases numbered 12, after V lost 0 bases and J lost 2 bases. Per germline, CDR1 MGHRA and CDR2 YSYEKL. The CDR3 loop reads CASSQDPSGTAQNYGYTF. CDR3 nucleotide sequence: TGCGCCAGCAGCCAAGATCCGTCCGGGACAGCCCAAAACTATGGCTACACCTTC.

The chain has TRBV13 and TRBJ2-3; D gene uncertain. This CDR3 is built from 16 residues. Trimming stripped 5 bases from V and 2 bases from J, with 17 bases between. CDR1 is PRHDT and CDR2 is FYEKMQ in the germline V gene (reference sequence). The CDR3 region has the DNA TGTGCCAGCAGCCAGAGATTCGAGGTTGTCACAGATACGCAGTATTTT. Translating gives CASSQRFEVVTDTQYF.

V usage is TRBV5-6 and J usage is TRBJ2-7; 8 bases fit TRBD1. From germline, CDR1 is SGHDT and CDR2 YYEEEE. V gave up 2 bases and J gave up 5 bases; unmatched junction bases: 9. The CDR3 totals 15 residues. The CDR3 region has the DNA TGTGCCAGCAGCTTCCCTCAGGGGGCGGTCGACGAGCAGTACTTC. Amino acid sequence: CASSFPQGAVDEQYF.

This clone was seen once. J is TRBJ1-3 and V is TRBV28; a weak D match, TRBD1 (5 bases). V lost 3 bases and J 8 bases, leaving 14 bases between the germline ends. This CDR3 region has 14 residues. In germline, CDR1 is MDHEN, CDR2 SYDVKM. The CDR3 reads CASSFGASDDTIYF. DNA of the CDR3: TGTGCCAGCAGTTTTGGGGCCTCTGATGACACCATATATTTT.

The chain is built from TRBV6-5 and TRBJ2-3, with a weak D call TRBD1 (5 bases). This CDR3 is built from 15 residues. In germline, CDR1 is MNHEY, CDR2 SVGAGI. V lost 2 bases to trimming and J lost 2 bases, with 11 bases between them. In DNA form, the CDR3 reads TGTGCCAGCAGTTACCAACCAGGGCTCACAGATACGCAGTATTTT. Protein sequence: CASSYQPGLTDTQYF.

In its sample, this clone was seen a few times. The rearrangement links TRBV19 to TRBJ2-7; 7 bases line up with TRBD1. This CDR3 is 15 amino acids long. Germline V lookup: CDR1 LNHDA, CDR2 SQIVND (reference sequence). Unmatched junction bases numbered 3, after V lost 1 base and J lost 0 bases. The CDR3 spells CASSIGGTVSYEQYF. The CDR3 DNA reads TGTGCCAGTAGTATAGGAGGGACAGTCTCCTACGAGCAGTACTTC.

V gene TRBV9 combines with J gene TRBJ2-3, with D possibly being TRBD2 (5 bases). V was trimmed by 2 bases and J by 4 bases, leaving 20 bases between them. Germline V gene data show CDR1 as SGDLS and CDR2 as YYNGEE. The CDR3 has 17 amino acids. The CDR3 DNA is TGTGCCAGCAGCGTCTCTAGGACTGAATCCGCCGCAGATACGCAGTATTTT. Translation gives CASSVSRTESAADTQYF. Full variable domain (remainder filled in from reference TRBV9 and TRBJ2-3): DSGVTQTPKHLITATGQRVTLRCSPRSGDLSVYWYQQSLDQGLQFLIQYYNGEERAKGNILERFSAQQFPDLHSELNLSSLELGDSALYFCASSVSRTESAADTQYFGPGTRLTVL.